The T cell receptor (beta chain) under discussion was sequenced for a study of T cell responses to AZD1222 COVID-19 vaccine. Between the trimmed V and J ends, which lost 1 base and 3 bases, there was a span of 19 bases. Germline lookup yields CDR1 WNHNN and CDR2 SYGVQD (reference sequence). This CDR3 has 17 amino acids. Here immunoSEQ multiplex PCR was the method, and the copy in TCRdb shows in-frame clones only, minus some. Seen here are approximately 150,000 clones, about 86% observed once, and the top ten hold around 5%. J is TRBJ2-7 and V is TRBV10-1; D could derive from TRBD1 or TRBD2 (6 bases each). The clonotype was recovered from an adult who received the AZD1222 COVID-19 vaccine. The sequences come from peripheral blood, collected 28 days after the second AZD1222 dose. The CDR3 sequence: CASSEFQGKGGYYEQYF. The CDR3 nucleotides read TGCGCCAGCAGTGAGTTTCAGGGGAAAGGGGGGTACTACGAGCAGTACTTC.